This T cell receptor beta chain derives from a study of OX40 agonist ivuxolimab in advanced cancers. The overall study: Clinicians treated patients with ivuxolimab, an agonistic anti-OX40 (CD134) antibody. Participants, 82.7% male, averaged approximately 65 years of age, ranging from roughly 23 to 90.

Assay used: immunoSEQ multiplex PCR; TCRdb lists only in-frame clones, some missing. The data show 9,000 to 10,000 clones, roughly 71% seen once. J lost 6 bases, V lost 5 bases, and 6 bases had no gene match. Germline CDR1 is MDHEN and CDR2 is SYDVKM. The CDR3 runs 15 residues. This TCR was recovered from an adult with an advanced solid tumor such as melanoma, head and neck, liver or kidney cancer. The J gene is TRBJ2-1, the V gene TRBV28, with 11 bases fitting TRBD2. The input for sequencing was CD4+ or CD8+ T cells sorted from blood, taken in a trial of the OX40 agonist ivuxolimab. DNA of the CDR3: TGTGCCAGCAGTCCAGGACTAGCGGGCTTCAATGAGCAGTTCTTC. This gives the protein CASSPGLAGFNEQFF.